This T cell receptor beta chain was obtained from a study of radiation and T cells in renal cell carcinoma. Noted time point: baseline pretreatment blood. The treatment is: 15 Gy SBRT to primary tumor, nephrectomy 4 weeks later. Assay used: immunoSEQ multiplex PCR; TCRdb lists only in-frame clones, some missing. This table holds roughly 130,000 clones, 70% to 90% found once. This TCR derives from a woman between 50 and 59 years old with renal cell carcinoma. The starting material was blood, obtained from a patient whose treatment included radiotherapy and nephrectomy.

CDR3: CASSERTLHF. CDR3 coding DNA: TGTGCCAGCAGCGAAAGGACCCTCCACTTT. The V gene is TRBV2, the J gene TRBJ1-6; no definite D call. The CDR3 covers 10 residues. Germline lookup yields CDR1 SNHLY and CDR2 FYNNEI. The V gene lost 6 bases and the J gene lost 14 bases, with 8 bases spanning the gap.